The 30 T cell receptor beta chains reported below all come from one sample, sequenced in a study of blood T cells in healthy people across ages. With a J-beta primer mix and a sample-barcoded 5' primer, a second PCR ran roughly 7 to 11 cycles. One entry per CDR3 protein results from TCRdb running MiXCR on the 5' RACE reads. The data show approximately 830,000 distinct CDR3 sequences, under 80% seen once. Sequencing used blood. The origin of the receptors is a man between 25 and 39 years old in good health.

The chain recombines TRBV12-3 or TRBV12-4 with TRBJ2-1; D remains unclear. CDR3 length equals 14 residues. V gave up 3 bases and J gave up 3 bases, with 9 bases separating them. In nucleotides, the CDR3 is TGTGCCAGCAGTTTCCTACAGCTCTACAATGAGCAGTTCTTC. The encoded protein is CASSFLQLYNEQFF.

This clonotype was counted only a few times. V is TRBV9 and J is TRBJ1-2, with 7 bases fitting TRBD1. V dropped 0 bases and J dropped 6; count of bases not matched to a gene: 2. Germline V gene data show CDR1 as SGDLS and CDR2 as YYNGEE. The CDR3 length is 13 residues. The CDR3 sequence is CASSVETGNGYTF. As DNA, the CDR3 is TGTGCCAGCAGCGTAGAGACAGGGAATGGCTACACCTTC.

The chain couples TRBV5-1 to TRBJ2-5; 9 nucleotides line up with TRBD1. Germline CDR1 and CDR2: SGHRS and YFSETQ. Trimming cost V 4 bases and J 1 base; bases outside gene matches: 8. The CDR3 runs to 16 residues. The CDR3 spells CASSTSPGQGQETQYF. The CDR3 DNA reads as TGCGCCAGCAGCACTTCTCCGGGACAGGGCCAAGAGACCCAGTACTTC.

A single count supports this clonotype. The chain carries TRBV12-3 or TRBV12-4 and TRBJ2-1; the match to TRBD1 covers 7 bases. The CDR3 runs 13 residues. V lost 5 bases to trimming and J lost 7 bases; unmatched junction nucleotides: 5. The CDR3 loop is CASSRQGENEQFF. The CDR3, as DNA: TGTGCCAGCAGTCGCCAGGGGGAGAATGAGCAGTTCTTC.

This sequence joins TRBV29-1 and TRBJ2-4; 13 positions match TRBD2. This CDR3 has 13 residues. V was clipped by 5 bases and J by 9 bases; unmatched bases: 4. Looked up from germline, CDR1 is SQVTM and CDR2 is ANQGSEA. CDR3 sequence reads: CSVTSGGGSIQYF. The CDR3 nucleotides are TGCAGCGTTACTAGCGGGGGGGGCTCCATTCAGTACTTC.

The genes are TRBV12-3 or TRBV12-4 and TRBJ1-6; TRBD1 matches 7 bases. The trim removed 6 bases at V and 6 bases at J, leaving 11 bases unmatched. The CDR3 is 16 residues long. The CDR3 sequence: CASSLWSGTANSPLHF. CDR3 DNA: TGTGCCAGCAGCTTATGGTCTGGGACAGCTAATTCACCCCTCCACTTT.

CDR3 DNA sequence: TGTGCCAGCAGCGTAGGGGGATTGAGAGAAAAACTGTTTTTT. Translating gives CASSVGGLREKLFF. The rearrangement joins TRBV9 to TRBJ1-4, with no clear D. CDR1 SGDLS and CDR2 YYNGEE come from the germline V gene. The CDR3 is 14 residues long. The V end was cut by 0 bases, the J end by 8 bases, with 11 bases between.

This clonotype was counted a few times. This chain joins TRBV4-3 and TRBJ2-7; the match to TRBD2 covers 11 bases. Germline V lookup: CDR1 LGHNA, CDR2 YSLEER. With 0 bases clipped from V and 0 bases from J, the junction kept 1 base outside the gene matches. There are 16 residues in the CDR3. The CDR3 region has the DNA TGCGCCAGCAGCCAAGATGGGACTAGCGGCTCCTACGAGCAGTACTTC. This translates into CASSQDGTSGSYEQYF.

The rearrangement joins TRBV12-3 or TRBV12-4 to TRBJ2-4, with TRBD1 identical over 7 bases. J was trimmed by 8 bases and V by 6 bases; bases with no gene match: 7. CDR3 size: 13 residues. This CDR3 reads CASSPGQEDIQYF. In DNA, the CDR3 is TGTGCCAGCAGCCCCGGACAGGAGGACATTCAGTACTTC.

This sequence joins TRBV7-2 and TRBJ2-7; TRBD2 agrees at 7 bases. There are 14 residues in the CDR3. After removal of 7 bases from V and 2 bases from J, the junction contained 8 bases not matched to a gene. Germline V gene data show CDR1 as SGHTA and CDR2 as FQGNSA. CDR3 in amino acids: CASTIERGPYEQYF. The DNA of the CDR3 is TGTGCCAGCACCATTGAGCGGGGACCCTACGAGCAGTACTTC.

J is TRBJ2-3 and V is TRBV7-3; no reliable D call. Germline CDR1 is SGHTA and CDR2 is FQGTGA. V was trimmed by 5 bases and J by 6 bases, leaving 12 bases between them. CDR3 length: 13 amino acids. CDR3 nucleotide sequence: TGTGCCAGCAGCCTAATCAGCATGGATACGCAGTATTTT. It yields the protein CASSLISMDTQYF.

The chain employs TRBV4-3 and TRBJ2-4, with a weak D call TRBD1 (6 bases). V was trimmed by 4 bases and J by 8 bases, leaving 18 bases between them. Germline V lookup: CDR1 LGHNA, CDR2 YSLEER. CDR3 length: 15 amino acids. The CDR3 nucleotides are TGCGCCAGCAGCCCAGGGGTCCTCTTTCGGGACATTCAGTACTTC. It yields the protein CASSPGVLFRDIQYF.

This clonotype was detected only a few times. The chain employs TRBV7-2 and TRBJ2-7, with a tentative D call TRBD2 (5 bases). Trimming pared 4 bases from V and 3 bases from J, leaving 13 bases between. Germline V CDR1 and CDR2: SGHTA, FQGNSA. The CDR3 is made up of 14 amino acids. In nucleotides, the CDR3 is TGTGCCAGCAGCTCAGGAGGCACTATCTACGAGCAGTACTTC. It is translated as CASSSGGTIYEQYF.

V usage is TRBV7-9 and J usage is TRBJ1-2; D uncertain. The V gene lost 1 base and the J gene lost 8 bases, with 17 bases spanning the gap. Germline CDR1 reads SEHNR; CDR2 reads FQNEAQ (reference sequence). The CDR3 is 15 amino acids. The CDR3, as DNA: TGTGCCAGCAGCTTAGAGCCGGCTGACCCCGGGGGCTACACCTTC. Its translation is CASSLEPADPGGYTF.

The CDR3 region has the DNA TGCGCCAGCAGCCCGAGCCTGACAGGGCCCGGGGACAATGAAAAACTGTTTTTT. Its protein is CASSPSLTGPGDNEKLFF. The chain recombines TRBV4-3 with TRBJ1-4; TRBD1 agrees at 7 bases. This CDR3 spans 18 amino acids. V gave up 4 bases and J gave up 5 bases; unmatched junction bases: 16. Germline CDR1 and CDR2: LGHNA and YSLEER.

This chain joins TRBV6-2 or TRBV6-3 and TRBJ2-7; D may be TRBD2 (5 bases). V dropped 3 bases and J dropped 4 bases, with 13 bases sitting between them. The CDR3 is 14 residues long. Germline CDR1 MNHEY, CDR2 SVGEGT. The CDR3 nucleotides read TGTGCCAGCAGTTATGGCGTCAGGAGGTACGAGCAGTACTTC. Its protein is CASSYGVRRYEQYF.

The rearrangement links TRBV10-3 to TRBJ2-3, with TRBD2 as a possible D gene (6 bases). The CDR3 spans 12 residues. Germline V CDR1 and CDR2: ENHRY, SYGVKD. The V end lost 6 bases, the J end lost 8 bases, and 12 bases lay between the germline ends. CDR3 nucleotide sequence: TGTGCCATCAGGCCCTTGGAGGGTACGCAGTATTTT. Translating it yields CAIRPLEGTQYF.

The J gene is TRBJ2-5, the V gene TRBV27; 7 nucleotides match TRBD1. The better agreement between TRBJ2-7 and the DNA end casts doubt on the J call. The CDR3 consists of 16 residues. Germline values: CDR1 MNHEY, CDR2 SMNVEV (reference sequence). CDR3 region: CASSFAPPRQGYEQYF. The CDR3 bases are TGTGCCAGCAGTTTCGCCCCCCCCAGACAGGGCTACGAGCAGTACTTC.

In its sample, this clonotype was seen a few times. This chain uses TRBV4-3 with TRBJ2-5, with TRBD1 matching 8 bases. The DNA end favors TRBJ2-7, so the J call may be wrong. Germline V gene data show CDR1 as LGHNA and CDR2 as YSLEER. The CDR3 is 13 residues long. CDR3 sequence (DNA): TGCGCCAGCAGCCAACAGACAGGGGCCGAGCAGTACTTC. Its protein product is CASSQQTGAEQYF.

The chain is built from TRBV6-2 or TRBV6-3 and TRBJ2-6; D might be TRBD1 (5 bases). This CDR3 comprises 20 residues. Between the trimmed V and J ends, which lost 0 bases and 0 bases, there was a span of 18 bases. Germline V gene sequence: CDR1 MNHEY, CDR2 SVGEGT. The CDR3 here is CASSYSGEQVGFSGANVLTF. CDR3 nucleotide sequence: TGTGCCAGCAGTTACTCTGGGGAACAGGTTGGCTTCTCTGGGGCCAACGTCCTGACTTTC.

The V call is TRBV20-1, the J call TRBJ2-4, with 8 positions matching TRBD1. Judging by the DNA end, TRBJ2-7 fits better; the J call may be wrong. This CDR3 contains 17 residues. Germline values: CDR1 DFQATT, CDR2 SNEGSKA (reference sequence). The CDR3 loop is CSARDIPTGVVRDEQYF. The DNA of the CDR3 is TGCAGTGCTAGAGATATTCCGACAGGGGTGGTCCGTGACGAGCAGTACTTC.

The chain is built from TRBV4-2 and TRBJ2-5, with 9 bases aligning to TRBD2. The CDR3 loop spans 16 amino acids. V lost 1 base to trimming and J lost 11 bases; unmatched junction nucleotides: 14. The germline V gene encodes CDR1 LGHNA and CDR2 YNFKEQ. CDR3 in DNA: TGTGCCAGCAGCCAAGGAGGCCTAGCGGGGAACAATGAGCAGTACTTC. Translating gives CASSQGGLAGNNEQYF.

This rearrangement joins TRBV7-9 to TRBJ2-1; 7 bases fit TRBD1. CDR1 and CDR2 from the germline V gene are SEHNR and FQNEAQ (reference sequence). The CDR3 contains 15 residues. V dropped 5 bases and J dropped 6; count of bases not matched to a gene: 10. The CDR3 is CASSQVTGLPNEQFF. CDR3 nucleotide sequence: TGTGCCAGCAGCCAAGTGACAGGGTTACCCAATGAGCAGTTCTTC.

The chain combines TRBV25-1 with TRBJ2-7; no clear D gene. The V end lost 10 bases, the J end lost 6 bases, and 19 bases lay between the germline ends. Germline lookup yields CDR1 MGHDK and CDR2 SYGVNS. CDR3 length: 13 amino acids. The CDR3, as DNA: TGTGCCATCACCGTCCCTCGGTCAGGCGAGCAGTACTTC. Translating gives CAITVPRSGEQYF.

The chain has TRBV29-1 and TRBJ2-7; 11 bases are a match to TRBD2. The J call is in doubt because the DNA end fits TRBJ2-5 better. Per the germline V gene, CDR1 is SQVTM and CDR2 is ANQGSEA. This CDR3 is 15 amino acids long. The CDR3: CSVSRLAGRGETQYF. The CDR3 DNA sequence: TGCAGCGTTTCCCGACTAGCGGGGAGGGGTGAGACCCAGTACTTC.

The J gene is TRBJ2-3, the V gene TRBV5-1; 9 bases fit TRBD2. Losses at the gene ends were 5 bases for V and 4 bases for J; bases not matched to a gene: 5. This CDR3 is built from 14 residues. Germline CDR1 and CDR2: SGHRS and YFSETQ. The DNA of the CDR3 is TGCGCCAGCAGACTAGCGGGTCGCCCAGATACGCAGTATTTT. Encoded protein: CASRLAGRPDTQYF.

The chain joins TRBV7-2 to TRBJ2-7; TRBD1 matches at 10 bases. The CDR3 runs to 14 residues. J lost 4 bases, V lost 5 bases, and 5 bases had no gene match. CDR1 is SGHTA, CDR2 FQGNSA, per germline. CDR3 nucleotides: TGTGCCAGCAGCCATGGACAGGGGGAGTACGAGCAGTACTTC. It codes for CASSHGQGEYEQYF.

This clonotype has just a few counts. This chain links TRBV2 with TRBJ2-5; D is unclear. Germline CDR1 SNHLY, CDR2 FYNNEI. Trimming removed 4 bases at V and 11 bases at J, with 11 bases between. The CDR3 is 11 residues long. The CDR3 loop is CASSGSLEQYF. In DNA, the CDR3 is TGTGCCAGCAGTGGCTCATTGGAGCAGTACTTC.

The CDR3 here is CASSPLLAAETQYF. The CDR3, as DNA: TGTGCCAGCAGCCCATTACTAGCGGCCGAGACCCAGTACTTC. The chain employs TRBV6-5 and TRBJ2-5, with 8 positions matching TRBD2. The CDR3 extends over 14 amino acids. Germline CDR1 reads MNHEY; CDR2 reads SVGAGI. V trimming: 6 bases; J trimming: 5 bases; junction bases outside the gene matches: 8.

V gene TRBV2 combines with J gene TRBJ2-7; weak D call: TRBD1 (7 bases). The CDR3 runs to 15 residues. Germline CDR1 SNHLY, CDR2 FYNNEI. Between the trimmed V and J ends, which lost 0 bases and 3 bases, there was a span of 12 bases. DNA for the CDR3: TGTGCCAGCAGTGAAGCGGCAGGGGGACTCTACGAGCAGTACTTC. Translating it yields CASSEAAGGLYEQYF.